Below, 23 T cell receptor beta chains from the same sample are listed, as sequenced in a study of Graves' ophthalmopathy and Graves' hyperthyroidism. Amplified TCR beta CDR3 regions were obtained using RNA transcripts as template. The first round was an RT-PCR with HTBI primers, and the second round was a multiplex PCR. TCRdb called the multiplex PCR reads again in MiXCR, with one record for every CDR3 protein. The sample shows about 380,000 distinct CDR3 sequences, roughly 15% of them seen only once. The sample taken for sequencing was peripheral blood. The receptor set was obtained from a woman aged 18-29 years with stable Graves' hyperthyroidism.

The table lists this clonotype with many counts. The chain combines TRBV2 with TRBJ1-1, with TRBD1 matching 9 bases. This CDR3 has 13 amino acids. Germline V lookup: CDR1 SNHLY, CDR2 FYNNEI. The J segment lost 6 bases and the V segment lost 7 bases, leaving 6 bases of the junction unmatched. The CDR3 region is CASKGGTGSEAFF. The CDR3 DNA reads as TGTGCCAGCAAAGGAGGGACAGGGTCTGAAGCTTTCTTT.

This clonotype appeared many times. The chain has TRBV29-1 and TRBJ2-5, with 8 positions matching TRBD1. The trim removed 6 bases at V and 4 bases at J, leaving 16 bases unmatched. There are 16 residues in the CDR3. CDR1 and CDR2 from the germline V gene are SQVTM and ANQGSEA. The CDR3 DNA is TGCAGCGTATTCGGAGGCAGGGGGCGATCAGGAGAGACCCAGTACTTC. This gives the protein CSVFGGRGRSGETQYF.

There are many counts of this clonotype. CDR3 amino acids: CASSEIWDSSYGYTF. The CDR3 DNA reads TGTGCCAGCAGTGAAATTTGGGACAGCAGCTATGGCTACACCTTC. The chain carries TRBV6-1 and TRBJ1-2, with 7 nucleotides matching TRBD1. Trimming at V came to 2 bases and at J to 4 bases, leaving 7 bases not matched to a gene. Germline V gives CDR1 MNHNS, CDR2 SASEGT. This CDR3 spans 15 amino acids.

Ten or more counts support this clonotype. CDR3 loop: CASSLGQIGPQHF. In DNA, the CDR3 is TGTGCCAGCAGCCTCGGACAGATCGGACCCCAGCATTTT. The gene calls are TRBV12-3 or TRBV12-4 and TRBJ1-5; tentatively, D is TRBD1 (6 bases). The V end was cut by 6 bases, the J end by 10 bases, with 16 bases between. The CDR3 covers 13 residues.

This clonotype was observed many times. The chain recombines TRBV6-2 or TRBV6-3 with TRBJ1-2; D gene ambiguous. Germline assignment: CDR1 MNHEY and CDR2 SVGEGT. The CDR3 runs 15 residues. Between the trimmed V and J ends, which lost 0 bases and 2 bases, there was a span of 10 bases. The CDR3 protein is CASSYSSRTNYGYTF. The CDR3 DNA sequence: TGTGCCAGCAGTTACTCATCCCGAACCAACTATGGCTACACCTTC.

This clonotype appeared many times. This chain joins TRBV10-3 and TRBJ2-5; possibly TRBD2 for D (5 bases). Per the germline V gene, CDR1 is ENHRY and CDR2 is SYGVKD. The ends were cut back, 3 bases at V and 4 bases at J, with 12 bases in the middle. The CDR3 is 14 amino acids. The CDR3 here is CAISDTVGAETQYF. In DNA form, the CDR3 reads TGTGCCATCAGTGACACTGTGGGAGCAGAGACCCAGTACTTC.

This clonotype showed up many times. CDR3 in DNA: TGTGCCAGCAGTGAAGTTCCCAGGGCCGTCCCTAATCAGCCCCAGCATTTT. Amino acids: CASSEVPRAVPNQPQHF. The chain is built from TRBV6-1 and TRBJ1-5; D may be TRBD1 (5 bases). CDR1 is MNHNS and CDR2 is SASEGT in the germline V gene. V was cut by 1 base and J by 4 bases, with 17 bases left in between. This CDR3 spans 17 amino acids.

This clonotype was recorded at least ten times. The CDR3 reads CASTQGLTNYGYTF. DNA for the CDR3: TGTGCCAGCACCCAAGGGTTGACTAACTATGGCTACACCTTC. The rearrangement links TRBV6-1 to TRBJ1-2; unclear D gene. V was cut by 7 bases and J by 0 bases, with 12 bases left in between. This CDR3 region has 14 residues. Germline assignment: CDR1 MNHNS and CDR2 SASEGT.

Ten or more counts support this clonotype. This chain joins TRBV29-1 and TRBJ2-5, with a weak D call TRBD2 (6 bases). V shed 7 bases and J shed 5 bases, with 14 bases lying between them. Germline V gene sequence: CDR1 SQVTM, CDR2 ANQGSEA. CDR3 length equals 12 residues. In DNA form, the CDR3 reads TGCAGCGGTGGAGGGGCCGGTGAGACCCAGTACTTC. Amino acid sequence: CSGGGAGETQYF.

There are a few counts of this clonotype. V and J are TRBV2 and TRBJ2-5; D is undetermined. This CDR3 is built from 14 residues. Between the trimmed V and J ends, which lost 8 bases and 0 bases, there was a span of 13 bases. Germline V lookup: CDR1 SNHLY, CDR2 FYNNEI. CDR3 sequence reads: CASDGRSYQETQYF. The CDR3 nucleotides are TGTGCCAGCGATGGACGGTCCTACCAAGAGACCCAGTACTTC.

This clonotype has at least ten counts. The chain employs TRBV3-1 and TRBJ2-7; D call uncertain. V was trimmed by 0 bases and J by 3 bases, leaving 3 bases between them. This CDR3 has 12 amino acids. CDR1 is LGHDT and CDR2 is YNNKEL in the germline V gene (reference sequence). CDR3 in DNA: TGTGCCAGCAGCCAAGACCGCTACGAGCAGTACTTC. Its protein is CASSQDRYEQYF.

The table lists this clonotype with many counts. This CDR3 is CASRYGTGSNQPQHF. Here the CDR3 DNA reads TGTGCCAGCCGGTACGGGACAGGGAGCAATCAGCCCCAGCATTTT. The V and J genes are TRBV19 and TRBJ1-5, with 9 nucleotides matching TRBD1. With V trimmed by 9 bases and J by 1 base, 7 bases remained unmatched. CDR3 length: 15 amino acids. Germline V gene sequence: CDR1 LNHDA, CDR2 SQIVND (reference sequence). The whole variable domain, remainder taken from reference TRBV19 and TRBJ1-5, is DGGITQSPKYLFRKEGQNVTLSCEQNLNHDAMYWYRQDPGQGLRLIYYSQIVNDFQKGDIAEGYSVSREKKESFPLTVTSAQKNPTAFYLCASRYGTGSNQPQHFGDGTRLSIL.

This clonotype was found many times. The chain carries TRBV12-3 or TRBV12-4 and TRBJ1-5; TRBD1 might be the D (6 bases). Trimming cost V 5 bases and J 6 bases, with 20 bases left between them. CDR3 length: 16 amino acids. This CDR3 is CASSQGTPGVGQPQHF. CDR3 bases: TGTGCCAGCAGTCAGGGGACGCCCGGAGTAGGTCAGCCCCAGCATTTT.

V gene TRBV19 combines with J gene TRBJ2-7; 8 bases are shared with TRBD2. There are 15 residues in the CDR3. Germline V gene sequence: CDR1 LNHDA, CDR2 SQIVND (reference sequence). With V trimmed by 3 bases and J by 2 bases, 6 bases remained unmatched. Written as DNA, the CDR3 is TGTGCCAGTAGTATTCCGGGGGGGAGCCCCTACGAGCAGTACTTC. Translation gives CASSIPGGSPYEQYF.

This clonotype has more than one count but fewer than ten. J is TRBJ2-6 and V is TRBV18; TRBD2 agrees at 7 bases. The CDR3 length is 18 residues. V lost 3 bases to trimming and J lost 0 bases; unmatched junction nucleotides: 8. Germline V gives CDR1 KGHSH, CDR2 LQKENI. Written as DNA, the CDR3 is TGTGCCAGCTCACCCCCGGGACTACCAGTCTCTGGGGCCAACGTCCTGACTTTC. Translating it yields CASSPPGLPVSGANVLTF.

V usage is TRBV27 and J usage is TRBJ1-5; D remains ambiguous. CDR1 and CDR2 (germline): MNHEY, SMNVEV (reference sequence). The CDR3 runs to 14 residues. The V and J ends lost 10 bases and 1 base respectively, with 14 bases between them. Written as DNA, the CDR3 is TGTGCCACCCAGAAGTGGGGAAGCAATCAGCCCCAGCATTTT. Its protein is CATQKWGSNQPQHF.

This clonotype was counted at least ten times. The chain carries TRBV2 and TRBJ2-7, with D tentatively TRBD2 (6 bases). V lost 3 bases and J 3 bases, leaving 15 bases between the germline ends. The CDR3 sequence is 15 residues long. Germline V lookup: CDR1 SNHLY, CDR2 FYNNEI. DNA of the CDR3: TGTGCCAGCAGTGAGTTGGAGGGGAGTTTCTACGAGCAGTACTTC. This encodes CASSELEGSFYEQYF.

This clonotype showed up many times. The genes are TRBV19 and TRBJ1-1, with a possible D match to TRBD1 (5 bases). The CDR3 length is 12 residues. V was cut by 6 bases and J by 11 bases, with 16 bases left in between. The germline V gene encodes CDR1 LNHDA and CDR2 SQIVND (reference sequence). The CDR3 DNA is TGTGCCAGTAGCCAAACAGGTTGGGGCGCTTTCTTT. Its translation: CASSQTGWGAFF.

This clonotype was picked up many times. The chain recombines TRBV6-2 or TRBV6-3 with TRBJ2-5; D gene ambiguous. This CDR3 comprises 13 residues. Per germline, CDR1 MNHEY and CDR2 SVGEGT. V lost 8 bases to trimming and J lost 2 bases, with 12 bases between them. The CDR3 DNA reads TGTGCCAGCGCCTACACGGAACAAGAGACCCAGTACTTC. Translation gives CASAYTEQETQYF.

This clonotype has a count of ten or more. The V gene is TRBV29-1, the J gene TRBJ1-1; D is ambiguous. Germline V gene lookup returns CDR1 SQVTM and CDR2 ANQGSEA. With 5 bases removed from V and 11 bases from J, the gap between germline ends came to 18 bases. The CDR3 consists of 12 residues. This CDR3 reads CSVRNGGVGAFF. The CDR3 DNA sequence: TGCAGCGTTCGGAATGGTGGGGTAGGTGCTTTCTTT.

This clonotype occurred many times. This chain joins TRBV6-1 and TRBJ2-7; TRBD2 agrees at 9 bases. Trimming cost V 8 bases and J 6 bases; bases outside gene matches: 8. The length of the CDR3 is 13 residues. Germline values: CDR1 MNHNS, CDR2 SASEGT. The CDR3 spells CASPCGGEVEQYF. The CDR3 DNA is TGTGCCAGCCCCTGCGGGGGGGAGGTCGAGCAGTACTTC.

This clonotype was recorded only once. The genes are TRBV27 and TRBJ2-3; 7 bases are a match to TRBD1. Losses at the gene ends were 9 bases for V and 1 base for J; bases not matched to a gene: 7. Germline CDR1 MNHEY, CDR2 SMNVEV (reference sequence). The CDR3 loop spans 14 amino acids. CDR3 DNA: TGTGCCAGTAGATCGACAGGGCGCACAGATACGCAGTATTTT. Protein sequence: CASRSTGRTDTQYF.

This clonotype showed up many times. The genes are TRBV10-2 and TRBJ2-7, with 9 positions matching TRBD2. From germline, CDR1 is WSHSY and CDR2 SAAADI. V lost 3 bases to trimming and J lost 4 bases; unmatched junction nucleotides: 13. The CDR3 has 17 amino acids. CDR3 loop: CASSETGPGLAVYEQYF. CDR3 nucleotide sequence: TGCGCCAGCAGTGAAACGGGACCGGGACTAGCAGTTTACGAGCAGTACTTC.